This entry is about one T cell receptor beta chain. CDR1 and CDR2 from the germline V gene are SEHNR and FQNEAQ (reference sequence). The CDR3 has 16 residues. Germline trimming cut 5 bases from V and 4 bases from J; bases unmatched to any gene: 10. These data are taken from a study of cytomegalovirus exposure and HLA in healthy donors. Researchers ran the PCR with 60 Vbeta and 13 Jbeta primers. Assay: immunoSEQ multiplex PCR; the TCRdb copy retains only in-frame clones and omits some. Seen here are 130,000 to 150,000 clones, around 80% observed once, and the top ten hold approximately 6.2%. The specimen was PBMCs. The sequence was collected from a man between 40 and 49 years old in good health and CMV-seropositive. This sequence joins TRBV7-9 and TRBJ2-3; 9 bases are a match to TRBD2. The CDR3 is CASSPPQGTSPDTQYF. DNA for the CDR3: TGTGCCAGCAGCCCCCCCCAGGGGACTAGCCCAGATACGCAGTATTTT.